This T cell receptor beta chain originates from a study of blood T cell repertoires in COVID-19. Study at large: Sites across the United States, Italy and Spain contributed samples from acute and convalescent COVID-19. Sample material is recorded as cDNA or gDNA derived from T cells, B-cell-depleted T cells, or PBMCs.

This clone was recorded once. The CDR3 spans 15 residues. CDR1 SGHRS and CDR2 YFSETQ come from the germline V gene. The trim removed 4 bases at V and 1 base at J, leaving 7 bases unmatched. How the authors handled the data: The authors estimated nucleated cell counts from reference gene primer amplification. Assay used: immunoSEQ multiplex PCR; TCRdb lists only in-frame clones, some missing. Clonal size and the V and J genes are those of that table, whereas D and trimming came from the DNA. The sample contains over 200,000 clones, around nine tenths of which appear only once. Material: peripheral blood. This chain links TRBV5-1 with TRBJ1-1, with 7 bases matching TRBD1. This receptor was taken from a man aged 35-49 years who had recovered from COVID-19. The CDR3 protein is CASSSGQVRNTEAFF. The CDR3 region has the DNA TGCGCCAGCAGCAGCGGACAGGTCCGGAACACTGAAGCTTTCTTT.